These T cell receptor beta chains were read from a single sample in a study of cytomegalovirus exposure and HLA in healthy donors. Profiled with immunoSEQ multiplex PCR; TCRdb holds only in-frame clones, not every one. The sample lists more than 150,000 clones, 80% to 85% occurring once. What was sequenced was PBMCs. The receptors derive from a woman aged 18-29 years in good health and CMV-seropositive. The CDR3 runs from the conserved cysteine through the conserved F or W. A D gene is named only where the DNA matches it firmly. Rows give clone size only sometimes, using once, few, many, or a class for an expanded clone.

clone_size,j_call,d_call,v_call,cdr3_aa,cdr3_nt
once,TRBJ1-4,-,TRBV4-1,CASSQDFFRQGAEKLFF,TGCGCCAGCAGCCAAGATTTTTTCAGGCAGGGTGCAGAAAAACTGTTTTTT
-,TRBJ1-6,TRBD1,TRBV7-9,CASSVGDRANSPLHF,TGTGCCAGCAGCGTAGGAGACAGGGCTAATTCACCCCTCCACTTT
-,TRBJ2-5,-,TRBV14,CASSRGLQETQYF,TGTGCCAGCAGCCGGGGCCTTCAAGAGACCCAGTACTTC
-,TRBJ1-5,-,TRBV7-2,CASSFAGRTVPQPQHF,TGTGCCAGCAGCTTTGCGGGCAGGACTGTCCCTCAGCCCCAGCATTTT
-,TRBJ2-3,TRBD1,TRBV18,CASSPFGDRVIRGTDTQYF,TGTGCCAGCTCACCATTCGGTGACAGGGTTATTCGAGGCACAGATACGCAGTATTTT
-,TRBJ2-2,-,TRBV11-3,CASSKRTENTGELFF,TGTGCCAGCAGCAAAAGAACTGAGAACACCGGGGAGCTGTTTTTT
once,TRBJ1-2,TRBD1,TRBV19,CASSPGTEYGYTF,TGTGCCAGTAGTCCCGGGACAGAATATGGCTACACCTTC
-,TRBJ1-2,TRBD1,TRBV6-5,CASSSDWTGTYGYTF,TGTGCCAGCAGTTCCGACTGGACAGGGACCTATGGCTACACCTTC
once,TRBJ2-2,TRBD2,TRBV27,CASSLSGGAGELFF,TGTGCCAGCAGCCTTAGCGGGGGGGCCGGGGAGCTGTTTTTT
-,TRBJ1-2,TRBD1,TRBV14,CASSPIWTGSDYGYTF,TGTGCCAGCAGCCCAATTTGGACAGGTTCTGACTATGGCTACACCTTC
few,TRBJ1-2,-,TRBV7-9,CASSLTDSGYTF,TGTGCCAGCAGCTTGACGGACAGTGGCTACACCTTC
-,TRBJ2-7,-,TRBV7-2,CASSKNRDYEQYF,TGTGCCAGCAGTAAAAACAGGGATTACGAGCAGTACTTC
-,TRBJ1-2,-,TRBV4-1,CASNSPGVSYGYTF,TGCGCCAGCAATTCACCGGGGGTTTCCTATGGCTACACCTTC
-,TRBJ2-7,TRBD2,TRBV6-5,CASGEGGSYEQYF,TGTGCCAGCGGGGAGGGCGGGTCCTACGAGCAGTACTTC
-,TRBJ1-2,TRBD1,TRBV6-4,CASRQGAYGYTF,TGTGCCAGCAGACAGGGGGCCTATGGCTACACCTTC
-,TRBJ1-2,-,TRBV9,CASSVGGIGNGYTF,TGTGCCAGCAGCGTAGGGGGCATAGGGAATGGCTACACCTTC
-,TRBJ2-5,TRBD2,TRBV7-8,CASSLGAGGPKETQYF,TGTGCCAGCAGCTTAGGGGCGGGGGGGCCGAAAGAGACCCAGTACTTC
-,TRBJ2-3,-,TRBV14,CASSPRDKDTQYF,TGTGCCAGCAGCCCCCGGGACAAAGATACGCAGTATTTT
-,TRBJ1-2,-,TRBV27,CASSFGGTNGYTF,TGTGCCAGCAGTTTTGGGGGGACTAATGGCTACACCTTC
-,TRBJ1-6,-,TRBV11-3,CASSLLPENSPLHF,TGTGCCAGCAGCTTATTGCCAGAAAATTCACCCCTCCACTTT
-,TRBJ1-2,TRBD1,TRBV18,CASSPKGALDYGYTF,TGTGCCAGCTCACCTAAGGGGGCTTTGGACTATGGCTACACCTTC
-,TRBJ1-2,TRBD1,TRBV4-1,CASSQPWDRGPGGYTF,TGCGCCAGCAGCCAACCCTGGGACAGGGGGCCAGGAGGCTACACCTTC
-,TRBJ1-1,-,TRBV11-2,CASSNRAQAFF,TGTGCCAGCAGCAACAGGGCCCAAGCTTTCTTT
-,TRBJ1-1,-,TRBV27,CASSLNRDTEAFF,TGTGCCAGCAGTTTAAACAGGGACACTGAAGCTTTCTTT
-,TRBJ1-3,-,TRBV9,CASSVEMGAGNTIYF,TGTGCCAGCAGCGTAGAAATGGGAGCTGGAAACACCATATATTTT
once,TRBJ2-5,TRBD2,TRBV2,CASSSIAGVKTQYF,TGTGCCAGCAGTTCCATAGCGGGCGTGAAGACCCAGTACTTC
-,TRBJ1-2,-,TRBV7-9,CASGLTGYEGYTF,TGTGCCAGCGGCTTGACAGGTTATGAGGGCTACACCTTC
-,TRBJ2-5,TRBD2,TRBV2,CASSGPGLALFQETQYF,TGTGCCAGCAGCGGTCCGGGACTAGCACTTTTCCAAGAGACCCAGTACTTC
-,TRBJ1-3,-,TRBV7-2,CASSLPPGAGNTIYF,TGTGCCAGCAGCTTACCGCCGGGGGCTGGAAACACCATATATTTT
-,TRBJ1-6,TRBD1,TRBV14,CASSQVEGTGLTNSPLHF,TGTGCCAGCAGCCAAGTCGAGGGGACAGGCCTAACAAATTCACCCCTCCACTTT
-,TRBJ1-2,-,TRBV5-1,CASSRERNYGYTF,TGCGCCAGCAGCCGCGAGCGTAACTATGGCTACACCTTC
-,TRBJ2-7,TRBD1,TRBV5-5,CASSLATGDSYEQYF,TGTGCCAGCAGCTTGGCGACAGGGGATTCCTACGAGCAGTACTTC
once,TRBJ1-2,TRBD1,TRBV5-4,CASTTGTDYGYTF,TGTGCCAGCACAACCGGGACAGACTATGGCTACACCTTC
once,TRBJ2-7,TRBD1,TRBV4-3,CASSQSSTGVDEQYF,TGCGCCAGCAGCCAAAGTTCTACAGGGGTTGACGAGCAGTACTTC
few,TRBJ2-7,TRBD1,TRBV5-1,CASSPTSGTANYEQYF,TGCGCCAGCAGCCCTACCTCCGGGACAGCGAACTACGAGCAGTACTTC
-,TRBJ2-7,TRBD2,TRBV19,CASSTSGGAYEQYF,TGTGCCAGTAGTACTAGCGGGGGGGCCTACGAGCAGTACTTC
-,TRBJ1-2,-,TRBV4-1,CASSQELSVGQPYGYTF,TGCGCCAGCAGCCAAGAATTAAGTGTCGGACAGCCCTATGGCTACACCTTC
-,TRBJ1-5,-,TRBV6-1,CASSTGSNQPQHF,TGTGCCAGCAGTACAGGGAGCAATCAGCCCCAGCATTTT
-,TRBJ1-1,-,TRBV19,CASSLPEGDPQHVNTEAFF,TGTGCCAGTAGTCTCCCCGAGGGGGACCCCCAACACGTTAACACTGAAGCTTTCTTT
-,TRBJ2-2,-,TRBV15,CATSREGGTGELFF,TGTGCCACCAGCAGAGAGGGGGGCACCGGGGAGCTGTTTTTT
once,TRBJ2-7,-,TRBV10-3,CAISESEGASEQYF,TGTGCCATCAGTGAGTCGGAGGGGGCAAGCGAGCAGTACTTC
-,TRBJ2-7,TRBD1,TRBV6-5,CASSYHRDRVLYEQYF,TGTGCCAGCAGTTACCACCGGGACAGGGTCTTATACGAGCAGTACTTC
once,TRBJ2-5,TRBD2,TRBV7-8,CASTEESLAGVQETQYF,TGTGCCAGCACCGAGGAATCCCTAGCGGGGGTCCAAGAGACCCAGTACTTC
-,TRBJ2-1,TRBD2,TRBV5-4,CASSLAGGVQFF,TGTGCCAGCAGCTTGGCGGGGGGGGTGCAGTTCTTC
once,TRBJ2-7,TRBD2,TRBV4-1,CASSQGLAGTYEQYF,TGCGCCAGCAGCCAAGGACTAGCGGGGACCTACGAGCAGTACTTC
-,TRBJ1-5,-,TRBV5-1,CASSPTTGGGNQPQHF,TGCGCCAGCAGCCCAACGACCGGAGGGGGCAATCAGCCCCAGCATTTT